Included here is one TCR beta chain sequence, with context. The sample originates from a study of blood T cell repertoires in COVID-19. Study summary: Samples of COVID-19 (acute and convalescent) were obtained from the United States, Italy and Spain. The analysed material was cDNA or gDNA that came from T cells, B-cell-depleted T cells, or PBMCs.

In the authors' workflow: Counts of nucleated cells, estimated from reference gene primer amplification, were obtained. Assay used: immunoSEQ multiplex PCR; TCRdb lists only in-frame clones, some missing. From that table come the V and J calls and clone size; the DNA was used to work out D and trimming. The sample includes over 100,000 clones, 80% to 90% seen only once; the top ten take about 1%. The receptor comes from a human donor in a cohort sampled during active COVID-19. Material: peripheral blood.

DNA of the CDR3: TGCAGCGGAACGGGACAGGGTGGGCACGAGCAGTACTTC. Translated: CSGTGQGGHEQYF. The chain employs TRBV29-1 and TRBJ2-7; 9 nucleotides match TRBD1. The trim removed 7 bases at V and 5 bases at J, leaving 9 bases unmatched. The CDR3 has 13 residues. Looked up from germline, CDR1 is SQVTM and CDR2 is ANQGSEA.